Listed here are 28 T cell receptor beta chains from one sample, sequenced in a study of blood T cell repertoires in COVID-19. Method: immunoSEQ multiplex PCR; TCRdb's copy keeps in-frame clones and lacks some. The sample lists some 50,000 clones; around 65% were seen once. The material sequenced was peripheral blood. All receptors come from a woman aged 70 to 79 with acute or convalescent COVID-19.

A single count supports this clone. J is TRBJ1-6 and V is TRBV6-5, with no clear D. The V and J ends lost 6 bases and 7 bases respectively, with 7 bases between them. The CDR3 has 12 residues. Germline CDR1 reads MNHEY; CDR2 reads SVGAGI. The DNA for the CDR3 is TGTGCCAGCAGCACGGGAAATTCACCCCTCCACTTT. Amino acids: CASSTGNSPLHF.

CDR3 in DNA: TGTGCCAGCAGCTCGACTAGCGTGCAGTTCTTC. The encoded protein is CASSSTSVQFF. The rearrangement links TRBV2 to TRBJ2-1, with 8 bases identical to TRBD2. V trimming: 6 bases; J trimming: 12 bases; junction bases outside the gene matches: 4. The CDR3 loop spans 11 amino acids. Germline loops: CDR1 SNHLY, CDR2 FYNNEI.

V is TRBV6-4 and J is TRBJ2-1; 7 nucleotides line up with TRBD2. V lost 3 bases and J lost 4; bases outside the gene matches: 6. Germline-derived CDR1 and CDR2 are MRHNA and SNTAGT. The CDR3 runs to 15 residues. CDR3: CASSEGAGSYNEQFF. CDR3 DNA: TGTGCCAGCAGTGAAGGAGCGGGGAGTTACAATGAGCAGTTCTTC.

The rearrangement joins TRBV7-2 to TRBJ2-5; 15 bases match TRBD2. The V gene end was trimmed by 5 bases and the J gene end by 5 bases; junction bases not matched to a gene: 12. CDR3 length: 18 residues. The germline V gene encodes CDR1 SGHTA and CDR2 FQGNSA. CDR3 in amino acids: CASSPPGTSGRRGETQYF. The CDR3 DNA reads as TGTGCCAGCAGCCCCCCTGGGACTAGCGGGAGGAGGGGGGAGACCCAGTACTTC.

This clone has more than one count but fewer than ten. The chain's CDR3 is CASSLSGMNTEAFF. CDR3 bases: TGTGCCAGCAGTTTATCCGGTATGAACACTGAAGCTTTCTTT. The chain combines TRBV27 with TRBJ1-1; D gene uncertain. Trimming removed 0 bases from V and 0 bases from J, with 5 bases in between. The CDR3 loop spans 14 amino acids. Germline CDR1 is MNHEY and CDR2 is SMNVEV (reference sequence).

This chain joins TRBV7-8 and TRBJ2-4, with D possibly being TRBD2 (6 bases). From germline, CDR1 is SGHVS and CDR2 FQNEAQ. This CDR3 comprises 13 residues. V was cut by 0 bases and J by 9 bases, with 9 bases left in between. The CDR3 loop reads CASSLAGLSIQYF. As DNA, the CDR3 is TGTGCCAGCAGCTTAGCGGGACTTAGCATTCAGTACTTC.

This clone was counted only a few times. The chain recombines TRBV19 with TRBJ2-2; TRBD1 agrees at 7 bases. CDR3 length: 14 amino acids. Per germline, CDR1 LNHDA and CDR2 SQIVND (reference sequence). Trimming cost V 8 bases and J 6 bases; bases outside gene matches: 9. The CDR3 here is CASETGRLAGELFF. The CDR3 bases are TGTGCCAGTGAGACAGGGCGGTTAGCCGGGGAGCTGTTTTTT.

The CDR3 protein is CASSLQGSTDTQYF. The CDR3 DNA is TGCGCCAGCAGCTTGCAGGGGAGCACAGATACGCAGTATTTT. This chain links TRBV5-1 with TRBJ2-3; a possible D gene is TRBD1 (6 bases). Between the trimmed V and J ends, which lost 1 base and 0 bases, there was a span of 6 bases. CDR3 size: 14 residues. Germline-derived CDR1 and CDR2 are SGHRS and YFSETQ. The complete variable domain, with remaining parts taken from reference TRBV5-1 and TRBJ2-3, reads KAGVTQTPRYLIKTRGQQVTLSCSPISGHRSVSWYQQTPGQGLQFLFEYFSETQRNKGNFPGRFSGRQFSNSRSEMNVSTLELGDSALYLCASSLQGSTDTQYFGPGTRLTVL.

V and J are TRBV3-1 (or the pseudogene TRBV3-2) and TRBJ2-1; TRBD2 is a possible D gene (6 bases). Trimming removed 1 base at V and 2 bases at J, with 21 bases between. The germline V gene encodes CDR1 LGHDT and CDR2 YNNKEL (reference sequence). The CDR3 has 19 residues. The CDR3 nucleotides read TGTGCCAGCAGCCAAGGATCCATCACTAGCTCCCTCACCTACAATGAGCAGTTCTTC. This translates into CASSQGSITSSLTYNEQFF.

This clone was observed a handful of times. The same CDR3 also results from other DNA sequences found in this sample. The V gene is TRBV9, the J gene TRBJ2-1; 10 bases align to TRBD2. V gave up 1 base and J gave up 4 bases; unmatched junction bases: 2. The germline V gene has CDR1 SGDLS and CDR2 YYNGEE. The CDR3 loop spans 15 amino acids. This CDR3 is CASSVYSGGYNEQFF. CDR3 bases: TGTGCCAGCAGCGTATATAGCGGGGGGTACAATGAGCAGTTCTTC.

This clone turned up a few times. The gene calls are TRBV7-2 and TRBJ2-7, with 7 bases matching TRBD2. Germline trimming cut 3 bases from V and 7 bases from J; bases unmatched to any gene: 15. The CDR3 has 16 residues. The V gene's germline CDR1 is SGHTA and CDR2 FQGNSA. The CDR3 protein is CASSFLMGGSFGEQYF. The DNA for the CDR3 is TGTGCCAGCAGCTTTTTAATGGGGGGGTCTTTTGGGGAGCAGTACTTC.

V and J are TRBV10-3 and TRBJ1-5, with TRBD1 matching 9 bases. This CDR3 region has 15 residues. J was trimmed by 5 bases and V by 6 bases; bases with no gene match: 8. Germline CDR1 and CDR2: ENHRY and SYGVKD. The CDR3 is CAISAQGQGDQPQHF. As DNA, the CDR3 is TGTGCCATCAGCGCCCAGGGACAGGGCGATCAGCCCCAGCATTTT.

The chain couples TRBV7-2 to TRBJ1-2; D call uncertain. The V end lost 0 bases, the J end lost 6 bases, and 8 bases lay between the germline ends. Germline V gives CDR1 SGHTA, CDR2 FQGNSA. The CDR3 is 13 residues long. CDR3 nucleotides: TGTGCCAGCAGCTTAGCAGGACTCCATGGCTACACCTTC. It encodes CASSLAGLHGYTF.

The gene calls are TRBV18 and TRBJ1-1; no clear D. The V end was cut by 4 bases, the J end by 0 bases, with 6 bases between. The CDR3 loop spans 13 amino acids. Germline V gene data show CDR1 as KGHSH and CDR2 as LQKENI. The CDR3: CASSQTLNTEAFF. Here the CDR3 DNA reads TGTGCCAGCTCACAGACACTGAACACTGAAGCTTTCTTT.

The V gene is TRBV29-1, the J gene TRBJ1-2; D is undetermined. Trimming stripped 3 bases from V and 0 bases from J, with 11 bases between. The CDR3 covers 14 residues. Germline V CDR1 and CDR2: SQVTM, ANQGSEA. The CDR3 here is CSVDGEISNYGYTF. The CDR3 nucleotides read TGCAGCGTTGACGGGGAGATTTCTAACTATGGCTACACCTTC. The variable domain in full, completed from reference TRBV29-1 and TRBJ1-2, reads SAVISQKPSRDICQRGTSLTIQCQVDSQVTMMFWYRQQPGQSLTLIATANQGSEATYESGFVIDKFPISRPNLTFSTLTVSNMSPEDSSIYLCSVDGEISNYGYTFGSGTRLTVV.

The table lists this clone with a count of one. The J gene is TRBJ1-4, the V gene TRBV6-5; D gene uncertain. The CDR3 length is 12 residues. The germline V and J ends were trimmed by 6 bases and 8 bases, with 10 bases remaining between them. Germline lookup yields CDR1 MNHEY and CDR2 SVGAGI. The CDR3 sequence: CASRILLEKLFF. The CDR3 coding sequence is TGTGCCAGCAGAATACTACTAGAAAAACTGTTTTTT.

The V and J genes are TRBV5-4 and TRBJ1-2; 9 nucleotides match TRBD1. J gave up 4 bases and V 4 bases, and 8 bases lay outside the gene matches. Germline V gene sequence: CDR1 SGHNT, CDR2 YYREEE (reference sequence). This CDR3 comprises 15 residues. The CDR3 is CASSPADRGTYGYTF. The CDR3 nucleotides read TGTGCCAGCAGCCCTGCCGACAGGGGGACCTATGGCTACACCTTC.

CDR3 sequence: CASSLVQGNEKLFF. The CDR3 region has the DNA TGCGCCAGCAGCTTGGTGCAGGGAAATGAAAAACTGTTTTTT. This chain joins TRBV5-1 and TRBJ1-4, with a tentative D call TRBD1 (5 bases). The length of the CDR3 is 14 residues. The germline V gene encodes CDR1 SGHRS and CDR2 YFSETQ. Trimming took off 0 bases at V and 5 bases at J, with 8 bases between the two ends.

This clone was detected only a few times. The rearrangement uses TRBV3-1 (or the pseudogene TRBV3-2) and TRBJ1-3; possible D gene TRBD1, 6 bases. V was pared by 4 bases and J by 4 bases, with 14 bases between. The CDR3 covers 15 residues. Germline V CDR1 and CDR2: LGHDT, YNNKEL (reference sequence). This chain's CDR3 is CASSRGTGNGNTIYF. The CDR3 DNA reads as TGTGCCAGCAGCCGCGGAACAGGGAACGGAAACACCATATATTTT.

The chain joins TRBV2 to TRBJ2-7; TRBD2 might be the D (6 bases). V was clipped by 3 bases and J by 3 bases, with 15 bases between them. Per the germline V gene, CDR1 is SNHLY and CDR2 is FYNNEI. This CDR3 contains 15 residues. This chain's CDR3 is CASSDRWGDHYEQYF. The CDR3 DNA reads TGTGCCAGCAGTGATAGGTGGGGGGACCACTACGAGCAGTACTTC.

This clone ranks as medium-sized. The gene calls are TRBV7-9 and TRBJ2-5; 8 positions match TRBD2. The germline V gene has CDR1 SEHNR and CDR2 FQNEAQ (reference sequence). This CDR3 is 14 amino acids long. V was pared by 5 bases and J by 5 bases, with 7 bases of the junction left unmatched. This CDR3 reads CASSHLGTRETQYF. The CDR3 nucleotides read TGTGCCAGCAGCCACCTCGGGACTAGGGAGACCCAGTACTTC.

The chain is built from TRBV5-5 and TRBJ2-2; a possible D gene is TRBD1 (5 bases). Trimming pared 0 bases from V and 2 bases from J, leaving 8 bases between. Germline V CDR1 and CDR2: SGHKS, YYEKEE (reference sequence). The CDR3 length is 15 residues. CDR3 residues: CASSLGTINTGELFF. The CDR3 DNA is TGTGCCAGCAGCTTGGGGACAATTAACACCGGGGAGCTGTTTTTT.

The CDR3 loop reads CASSLGGSGDGELFF. The CDR3 DNA is TGCGCCAGCAGCTTGGGCGGGAGTGGTGACGGGGAGCTGTTTTTT. The V and J genes are TRBV5-1 and TRBJ2-2; 7 nucleotides line up with TRBD2. Trimming took 0 bases from V and 7 from J; bases not matched to a gene: 6. The CDR3 length is 15 residues. Germline values: CDR1 SGHRS, CDR2 YFSETQ.

J is TRBJ1-2 and V is TRBV5-8, with D uncertain. Germline lookup yields CDR1 SGHTS and CDR2 YDEGEE. The CDR3 extends over 16 amino acids. V was shortened by 2 bases and J by 4 bases, with 18 bases between the two germline ends. The chain's CDR3 is CASSFISHNPIYGYTF. The CDR3 DNA follows: TGTGCCAGCAGCTTTATTTCGCACAACCCCATCTATGGCTACACCTTC.

This rearrangement joins TRBV10-3 to TRBJ2-7; possibly TRBD2 for D (7 bases). V was trimmed by 0 bases and J by 5 bases, leaving 23 bases between them. The CDR3 spans 18 residues. Germline V gene data show CDR1 as ENHRY and CDR2 as SYGVKD. CDR3 sequence reads: CAISESRGGATGPNEQYF. The CDR3 region has the DNA TGTGCCATCAGTGAGTCGAGAGGGGGGGCTACAGGACCCAACGAGCAGTACTTC.

This chain uses TRBV4-1 with TRBJ2-2, with TRBD2 as a possible D gene (6 bases). V shed 1 base and J shed 6 bases, with 24 bases lying between them. The germline CDR1 and CDR2 sequences are MGHRA and YSYEKL. This CDR3 is 19 amino acids long. The CDR3 loop is CASSQVLKTPGRRAGELFF. The CDR3 region has the DNA TGCGCCAGCAGCCAAGTCCTTAAGACCCCAGGGAGGAGGGCCGGGGAGCTGTTTTTT.

The gene calls are TRBV6-2 or TRBV6-3 and TRBJ2-1; TRBD2 agrees at 8 bases. The trim removed 0 bases at V and 4 bases at J, leaving 17 bases unmatched. CDR1 and CDR2 (germline): MNHEY, SVGEGT. CDR3 length equals 20 residues. CDR3 sequence: CASSYSLGERFSGGYNEQFF. The CDR3 DNA reads TGTGCCAGCAGTTACTCTCTGGGGGAGCGCTTCAGCGGGGGATACAATGAGCAGTTCTTC.

This clone was recorded only once. The rearrangement uses TRBV18 and TRBJ1-6; 9 bases match TRBD1. The CDR3 is made up of 16 amino acids. Trimming took 2 bases from V and 7 from J; bases not matched to a gene: 6. Germline-derived CDR1 and CDR2 are KGHSH and LQKENI. The CDR3 nucleotides are TGTGCCAGCTCACCAAGGAGGGACAGGGAGAATTCACCCCTCCACTTT. This gives the protein CASSPRRDRENSPLHF.